These T cell receptor beta chains were read from a single sample in a study of control samples from healthy donors and cancer patients. Measured with immunoSEQ multiplex PCR; TCRdb has only the in-frame clones, and not every one. This sample carries some 120,000 clones, around 89% of them seen once, and the ten largest clones take around 1.2%. Specimen: PBMCs. The receptor source for this set is a woman aged 50 to 60 with colorectal cancer. Both conserved end residues are part of each CDR3. The D gene is left open where the match is weak. Expanded clones get a size class; other rows say once, few or many, or leave the size out.

D gene: -
V gene: TRBV28
J gene: TRBJ2-5
clone size: -
CDR3 DNA: TGTGCCAGCAGTTTTGGTACAATTCAAGAGACCCAGTACTTC
CDR3 protein: CASSFGTIQETQYF

D gene: -
V gene: TRBV5-1
J gene: TRBJ2-3
clone size: few
CDR3 DNA: TGCGCCAGCAGCTTGGATTCCGGCCCAGATACGCAGTATTTT
CDR3 protein: CASSLDSGPDTQYF

D gene: TRBD2
V gene: TRBV28
J gene: TRBJ2-1
clone size: -
CDR3 DNA: TGTGCCAGCAGTCCCTACCTAGCGGGAGGGGGCGGTGAGCAGTTCTTC
CDR3 protein: CASSPYLAGGGGEQFF

D gene: -
V gene: TRBV5-5
J gene: TRBJ2-7
clone size: -
CDR3 DNA: TGTGCCAGCAGCCCAGGGATTTCTCATCCCGTCGTGCAGTACTTC
CDR3 protein: CASSPGISHPVVQYF

D gene: TRBD1
V gene: TRBV16
J gene: TRBJ1-5
clone size: -
CDR3 DNA: TGTGCCAGCAGCCAACCTCAGGGGGTGGTTGATCAGCCCCAGCATTTT
CDR3 protein: CASSQPQGVVDQPQHF

D gene: TRBD1
V gene: TRBV24-1
J gene: TRBJ2-3
clone size: -
CDR3 DNA: TGTGCCACCAGTGACAGGGACAGGGGTAGAGATACGCAGTATTTT
CDR3 protein: CATSDRDRGRDTQYF

D gene: -
V gene: TRBV7-9
J gene: TRBJ1-2
clone size: once
CDR3 DNA: TGTGCCAGCAGTCTAGAGAGTGGCTACACCTTC
CDR3 protein: CASSLESGYTF

D gene: TRBD1
V gene: TRBV28
J gene: TRBJ2-5
clone size: -
CDR3 DNA: TGTGCCAGCAGTCCGATAACGACAGGGTTCAAGACCCAGTACTTC
CDR3 protein: CASSPITTGFKTQYF

D gene: -
V gene: TRBV5-1
J gene: TRBJ2-3
clone size: -
CDR3 DNA: TGCGCCAGCAGCTCCGGGACTAGCACAGATACGCAGTATTTT
CDR3 protein: CASSSGTSTDTQYF

D gene: -
V gene: TRBV5-1
J gene: TRBJ1-1
clone size: -
CDR3 DNA: TGCGCCAGCATGATAGGGTGGGAGAAGACTGAAGCTTTCTTT
CDR3 protein: CASMIGWEKTEAFF

D gene: TRBD2
V gene: TRBV5-1
J gene: TRBJ2-3
clone size: few
CDR3 DNA: TGCGCCAGCAGCTTGGGTCCTCCGTGGCGCGGGGGGGCCGGCACAGATACGCAGTATTTT
CDR3 protein: CASSLGPPWRGGAGTDTQYF

D gene: -
V gene: TRBV19
J gene: TRBJ1-2
clone size: -
CDR3 DNA: TGTGCCAGTAGTATACAGGGCGGCTACACCTTC
CDR3 protein: CASSIQGGYTF

D gene: -
V gene: TRBV3-1/TRBV3-2
J gene: TRBJ2-7
clone size: -
CDR3 DNA: TGTGCCAGCAGCCAAAGGGGAGGCAACGAGCAGTACTTC
CDR3 protein: CASSQRGGNEQYF

D gene: -
V gene: TRBV10-3
J gene: TRBJ2-7
clone size: -
CDR3 DNA: TGTGCCATCAGTGATGTGAGTGGCAACGAGCAGTACTTC
CDR3 protein: CAISDVSGNEQYF

D gene: -
V gene: TRBV6-5
J gene: TRBJ2-7
clone size: once
CDR3 DNA: TGTGCCAGCAGTCCGGGGGACCTCTACGAGCAGTACTTC
CDR3 protein: CASSPGDLYEQYF

D gene: -
V gene: TRBV25-1
J gene: TRBJ1-2
clone size: -
CDR3 DNA: TGTGCCAGCAGTGAAATGTCTACAGGGAACTATGGCTACACCTTC
CDR3 protein: CASSEMSTGNYGYTF

D gene: TRBD2
V gene: TRBV6-1
J gene: TRBJ2-1
clone size: -
CDR3 DNA: TGTGCCAGCAGTAAAGCCGGGACTAGCGGACGCAATGAGCAGTTCTTC
CDR3 protein: CASSKAGTSGRNEQFF

D gene: TRBD2
V gene: TRBV2
J gene: TRBJ2-3
clone size: -
CDR3 DNA: TGTGCCAGCAGAGAAGCGGGGGGAACAGATACGCAGTATTTT
CDR3 protein: CASREAGGTDTQYF

D gene: -
V gene: TRBV11-2
J gene: TRBJ1-1
clone size: -
CDR3 DNA: TGTGCCAGCAGCCTTTGGGCGGGGGGAGCTTTCTTT
CDR3 protein: CASSLWAGGAFF

D gene: -
V gene: TRBV19
J gene: TRBJ1-1
clone size: -
CDR3 DNA: TGTGCCAGTAGTATCCCCCAGGGGAAGGCTTTCTTT
CDR3 protein: CASSIPQGKAFF

D gene: TRBD1
V gene: TRBV5-1
J gene: TRBJ2-7
clone size: -
CDR3 DNA: TGCGCCAGCAGCTTGCCTAGGACAGGGCTACCCTACGAGCAGTACTTC
CDR3 protein: CASSLPRTGLPYEQYF

D gene: TRBD2
V gene: TRBV11-2
J gene: TRBJ2-2
clone size: -
CDR3 DNA: TGTGCCAGCATCCTCGGGAACGGCGGGAGCACCGGGGAGCTGTTTTTT
CDR3 protein: CASILGNGGSTGELFF

D gene: TRBD1
V gene: TRBV7-9
J gene: TRBJ1-4
clone size: -
CDR3 DNA: TGTGCCAGCAGCTTTTCTGACAGGGGGAGTGAAAAACTGTTTTTT
CDR3 protein: CASSFSDRGSEKLFF

D gene: TRBD1
V gene: TRBV7-8
J gene: TRBJ2-2
clone size: -
CDR3 DNA: TGTGCCAGCAGCTTAGCCGGGACAGCGAACACCGGGGAGCTGTTTTTT
CDR3 protein: CASSLAGTANTGELFF

D gene: TRBD2
V gene: TRBV2
J gene: TRBJ2-1
clone size: -
CDR3 DNA: TGTGCCAGCAGCGGCCGGACTAGCGGGAGGGACTACAATGAGCAGTTCTTC
CDR3 protein: CASSGRTSGRDYNEQFF

D gene: -
V gene: TRBV2
J gene: TRBJ1-2
clone size: -
CDR3 DNA: TGTGCCAGCAGTGAAGGGACAAAAGACTATGGCTACACCTTC
CDR3 protein: CASSEGTKDYGYTF

D gene: -
V gene: TRBV4-1
J gene: TRBJ2-7
clone size: -
CDR3 DNA: TGCGCCAGCAGCCAAGTAATCGGGGAGACGCCCTACGAGCAGTACTTC
CDR3 protein: CASSQVIGETPYEQYF

D gene: -
V gene: TRBV19
J gene: TRBJ1-5
clone size: once
CDR3 DNA: TGTGCCAGTAGTATAGTAACAGTCAATCAGCCCCAGCATTTT
CDR3 protein: CASSIVTVNQPQHF

D gene: -
V gene: TRBV5-6
J gene: TRBJ2-7
clone size: -
CDR3 DNA: TGTGCCAGCAGCTTGGTGAGGGCCGCCGATCACGAGCAGTACTTC
CDR3 protein: CASSLVRAADHEQYF

D gene: -
V gene: TRBV18
J gene: TRBJ2-3
clone size: once
CDR3 DNA: TGTGCCAGCTCAACCACGAGGGCTGGAGATACGCAGTATTTT
CDR3 protein: CASSTTRAGDTQYF

D gene: -
V gene: TRBV2
J gene: TRBJ2-1
clone size: -
CDR3 DNA: TGTGCCAGCCGATACAGGGTGTCCTACAATGAGCAGTTCTTC
CDR3 protein: CASRYRVSYNEQFF

D gene: -
V gene: TRBV4-1
J gene: TRBJ1-2
clone size: many
CDR3 DNA: TGCGCCAGCAGCCTCCGGGACACAACTAACTATGGCTACACCTTC
CDR3 protein: CASSLRDTTNYGYTF

D gene: -
V gene: TRBV30
J gene: TRBJ1-1
clone size: -
CDR3 DNA: TGTGCCTGGAGTGCCCGTTCGGTAGTAGCTTTCTTT
CDR3 protein: CAWSARSVVAFF

D gene: -
V gene: TRBV27
J gene: TRBJ1-4
clone size: -
CDR3 DNA: TGTGCCAGGAAAGTAGGGCGGAGGGAAAAACTGTTTTTT
CDR3 protein: CARKVGRREKLFF

D gene: TRBD2
V gene: TRBV3-1/TRBV3-2
J gene: TRBJ2-3
clone size: -
CDR3 DNA: TGTGCCAGCAGCCGACGGGTAGCGGGAGATACGCAGTATTTT
CDR3 protein: CASSRRVAGDTQYF

D gene: -
V gene: TRBV28
J gene: TRBJ1-5
clone size: -
CDR3 DNA: TGTGCCAGCAGTTTCCCTACACAGCAGCCCCAGCATTTT
CDR3 protein: CASSFPTQQPQHF

D gene: -
V gene: TRBV7-8
J gene: TRBJ1-2
clone size: few
CDR3 DNA: TGTGCCAGCAGCTTAGTAGGATATGGCTACACCTTC
CDR3 protein: CASSLVGYGYTF

D gene: -
V gene: TRBV19
J gene: TRBJ2-7
clone size: -
CDR3 DNA: TGTGCCAGTAGTATCGGGCCTCCCTCCTACGAGCAGTACTTC
CDR3 protein: CASSIGPPSYEQYF